These T cell receptor beta chains were read from a single sample in a study of cytomegalovirus exposure and HLA in healthy donors. Method: immunoSEQ multiplex PCR; TCRdb's copy keeps in-frame clones and lacks some. The sample carries approximately 260,000 clones, 80% to 90% recorded once. Sequenced: PBMCs. The receptors stem from a woman younger than 30 in good health and CMV-seronegative. Each CDR3 is given with its conserved first and last residue.

J | V | CDR3
TRBJ2-7 | TRBV7-8 | CASSLGSADRGREQYF
TRBJ2-7 | TRBV19 | CASSPRTSGESYEQYF
TRBJ1-3 | TRBV6-6 | CASSWGVETYNTIYF
TRBJ2-7 | TRBV7-9 | CASSPQFGTSIYEQYF
TRBJ1-1 | TRBV5-1 | CASSLGPGIEAFF
TRBJ2-3 | TRBV10-3 | CAGQGGIADTQYF
TRBJ1-6 | TRBV7-9 | CASSPAGTGNSPLHF
TRBJ2-6 | TRBV29-1 | CSFTGDGANVLTF
TRBJ1-2 | TRBV7-2 | CASSRTGTGGEVYGYTF
TRBJ2-3 | TRBV27 | CASSLWPLLAGDTQYF
TRBJ1-1 | TRBV29-1 | CSVEDGGLDTEAFF
TRBJ2-7 | TRBV7-9 | CASRAGTGGYEQYF
TRBJ2-2 | TRBV28 | CASSFRQGPGGELFF
TRBJ1-6 | TRBV19 | CASSRRTGGYNSPLHF
TRBJ1-2 | TRBV9 | CASSVATGGGGYTF
TRBJ1-2 | TRBV2 | CASSGYGPLGSGYTF
TRBJ2-1 | TRBV2 | CASQWTSVFNEQFF
TRBJ2-6 | TRBV4-3 | CASSQDRVSGANVLTF
TRBJ1-2 | TRBV11-2 | CASSLVLGAGGYTF
TRBJ2-2 | TRBV11-2 | CASSLRWLSRRGGELFF
TRBJ2-7 | TRBV28 | CASSFIRRDDYEQYF
TRBJ1-5 | TRBV7-9 | CASSLLGWRNQPQHF
TRBJ2-7 | TRBV29-1 | CSVRRDRSGEQYF
TRBJ1-4 | TRBV18 | CASSPQGDEKLFF
TRBJ1-5 | TRBV9 | CASSVGDSNQPQHF
TRBJ2-3 | TRBV5-8 | CASIQRVRGPQYF